The T cell receptor (beta chain) described here comes from a study of Graves' ophthalmopathy and Graves' hyperthyroidism. Study background: At the time of initial diagnosis and before any treatment, peripheral blood was collected.

Amplification targeted the TCR beta CDR3 regions, with RNA transcripts as the source material. The first round was an RT-PCR with HTBI primers, and the second round was a multiplex PCR. MiXCR was run by TCRdb on the multiplex PCR reads, yielding one entry per CDR3 protein. The table has around 400,000 distinct CDR3 sequences, about 17% seen once. Per the germline V gene, CDR1 is MNHEY and CDR2 is SMNVEV (reference sequence). The CDR3 has 14 residues. Trimming at V came to 8 bases and at J to 1 base, leaving 7 bases not matched to a gene. Donors with ophthalmopathy: moderate-to-severe activity, CAS ≥3, NOSPECS ≥4, duration under 3 months. Excluded were patients with other autoimmune diseases, uncontrolled infections, pregnancy or lactation.

Sequencing input: peripheral blood. This chain links TRBV27 with TRBJ1-1, with 7 bases fitting TRBD1. The sequence was collected from a woman aged 18-30 years with Graves' ophthalmopathy. The CDR3 loop is CASRKSGGNTEAFF. The DNA of the CDR3 is TGTGCCAGCCGCAAATCAGGGGGGAACACTGAAGCTTTCTTT.